This T cell receptor beta chain was sequenced for a study of T cell changes during pregnancy in multiple sclerosis. The V end lost 2 bases, the J end lost 3 bases, and 17 bases lay between the germline ends. The V gene's germline CDR1 is SNHLY and CDR2 FYNNEI. There are 16 residues in the CDR3. Clones were sequenced by immunoSEQ multiplex PCR, and TCRdb holds only the in-frame ones, with some missing. There are 36,000 or so clones in the sample; roughly 92% occur only once, and 1.2% lies in the top ten. This sequence joins TRBV2 and TRBJ2-7; weak D call: TRBD2 (5 bases). Sequenced sample: PBMCs (not recorded whether the cells were cultured). The TCR comes from a female donor with multiple sclerosis, enrolled in a pregnancy study. The CDR3 DNA is TGTGCCAGCAGTGAAACCGTACGGGGTGACGACTACGAGCAGTACTTC. It translates to CASSETVRGDDYEQYF.